The clone carrying this TCR beta chain has ten or more counts. These data belong to a study of neurological immune-mediated disorders. This sample's time point: longitudinal time-point 3. The team produced cDNA through 5'RACE using 10-nucleotide random UMIs. TCRdb ran MiXCR on the 5' RACE reads and lists one entry per CDR3 protein. Of over 90,000 distinct CDR3 sequences listed, 9.5% to 14% were seen once; the top ten hold under 4%. The V gene's germline CDR1 is MGHRA and CDR2 YSYEKL. This CDR3 has 16 amino acids. Between the trimmed V and J ends, which lost 5 bases and 3 bases, there was a span of 20 bases.

The TCR was taken from a female donor with HTLV-1-associated myelopathy (HAM/TSP). The chain carries TRBV4-1 and TRBJ2-7; tentatively, D is TRBD2 (5 bases). Input material: PBMCs. The CDR3 loop reads CASSSNSPGSLYEQYF. CDR3 DNA: TGCGCCAGCAGCTCAAATTCTCCGGGATCTCTCTACGAGCAGTACTTC.